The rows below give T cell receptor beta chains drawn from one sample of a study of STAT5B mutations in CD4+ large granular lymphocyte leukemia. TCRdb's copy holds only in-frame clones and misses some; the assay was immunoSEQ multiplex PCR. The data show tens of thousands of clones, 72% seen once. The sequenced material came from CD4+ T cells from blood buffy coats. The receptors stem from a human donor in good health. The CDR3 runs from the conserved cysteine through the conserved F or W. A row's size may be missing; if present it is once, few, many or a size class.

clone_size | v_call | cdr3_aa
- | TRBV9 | CASSASATVSSYNSPLHF
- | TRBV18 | CASCPGGSIYEQYF
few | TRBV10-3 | CAISEGQTYNEQFF
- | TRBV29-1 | CSVEPGTGGDSEQYF
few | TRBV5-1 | CASSRGQGAEKLFF
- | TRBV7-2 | CASSFRQGPGNTIYF
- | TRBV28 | CASRQALGDRGPLHF
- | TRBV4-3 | CASSQDFRQYTGELFF
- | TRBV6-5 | CASSYARDRYGYTF
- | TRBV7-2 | CASSLRDERNTIYF
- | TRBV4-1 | CASSQIVRGSNYGYTF
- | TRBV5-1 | CASSLQGTGSRSEQYF
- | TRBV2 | CASSRPNEGSLKQGGTNEKLFF
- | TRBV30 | CAWSVRGETQYF
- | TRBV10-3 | CAISEGDGNQPQHF
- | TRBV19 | CASSIGTSGVDEQFF
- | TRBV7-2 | CASSHSGPSSGNTIYF
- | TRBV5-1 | CASSLGQGFTDTQYF
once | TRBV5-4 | CASSLGQVVQETQYF
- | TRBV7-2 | CASSPAGRSYGYTF
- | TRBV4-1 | CASSQDNHRLRHYGYTF
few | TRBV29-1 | CSVGGVLNTEAFF
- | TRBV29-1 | CSVERRPQNYGYTF
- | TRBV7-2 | CASSRLAGAGEQYF
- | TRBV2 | CAKTVRGYTF
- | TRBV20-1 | CSASPGPGYTF
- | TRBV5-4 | CASSSREGLTEAFF
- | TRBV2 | CASSEAGLGNTEAFF
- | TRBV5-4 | CASSLDPTYQETQYF
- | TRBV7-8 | CASSLAGATRAYEQYF
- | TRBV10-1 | CASSATSGGLEQYF
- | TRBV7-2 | CASSSRTSGASDTQYF
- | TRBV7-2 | CASSFLSGGTGELFF
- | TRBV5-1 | CASSLDWFTGNTIYF
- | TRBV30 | CAWSVLGQGSQPQHF
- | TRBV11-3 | CASSAQGVSYEQYF
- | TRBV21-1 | CASSRGGQGRHEQYF
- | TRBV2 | CASSSGRSNQPQHF
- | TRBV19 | CASLQGGDTGELFF
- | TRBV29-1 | CSAGQVNEQYF
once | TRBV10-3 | CAISEPGQGAGEQYF
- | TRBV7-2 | CASSLGGQGRNQPQHF